The sequence of this T cell receptor (beta chain) was determined in a study of cytomegalovirus exposure and HLA in healthy donors. Study conclusions and caveats: It was found in a later analysis that first-cohort TCR clusters tended to co-occur in the 120 validation repertoires. Researchers counted 164 TCR beta chains as cytomegalovirus-associated.

Germline V lookup: CDR1 SEHNR, CDR2 FQNEAQ (reference sequence). The CDR3 contains 13 residues. V dropped 0 bases and J dropped 10; count of bases not matched to a gene: 5. Points on this clone: Antigen: not known.

Method: immunoSEQ multiplex PCR; TCRdb's copy keeps in-frame clones and lacks some. The repertoire includes 120,000 to 150,000 clones, roughly 87% of them detected once, and 4.5% to 5.5% sits in the top ten. The sequenced sample was PBMCs. This chain connects TRBV7-9 to TRBJ1-1; 7 bases fit TRBD1. This receptor was obtained from a man aged 18 to 35 in good health and CMV-seropositive. The CDR3, as DNA: TGTGCCAGCAGCTTAGCCACAGGGGTCGGAGCTTTCTTT. The encoded protein is CASSLATGVGAFF. The whole variable domain, remainder taken from reference TRBV7-9 and TRBJ1-1, is DTGVSQNPRHKITKRGQNVTFRCDPISEHNRLYWYRQTLGQGPEFLTYFQNEAQLEKSRLLSDRFSAERPKGSFSTLEIQRTEQGDSAMYLCASSLATGVGAFFGQGTRLTVV.